This T cell receptor beta chain was sequenced for a study of technical replicates of blood from a handful of donors listed by TCRdb under 2017. Library method: the immunoSEQ multiplex PCR assay. Here the immuneACCESS table is served through TCRdb, limited to in-frame sequences with V and J called. Missing clones are a known gap in these copies; in checked studies unresolved V genes cover under half, and the rest lacks a known reason. The sample data list under 95,000 clones, and nearly 98% of these were observed just once. In total, the top ten clones hold 0.12% to 0.15% of the sample. Notes on this clone: Its specific antigen is unknown. Base qualities are missing; no much larger clone stands one base away.

Sequenced sample: T cells isolated from PBMCs. This clonotype was sampled from a human donor in good health.

The CDR3 protein sequence reads: CASSQPWGLTYEQYF. In nucleotides, the sequence is TGTGCCAGCAGCCAGCCTTGGGGACTAACCTACGAGCAGTACTTC. The V and J segments used are TRBV25-1 and TRBJ2-7; 7 of the junction bases match TRBD2. From a lookup of the germline V gene, CDR1 and CDR2 are MGHDK and SYGVNS. Counted from cysteine to phenylalanine, this CDR3 has 15 amino acids. Solely the CDR3 DNA is kept, with 45 bases framed from the first base. Here V drops 6 bases and J drops 2 bases, and the junction holds 10 bases not matched to any gene.